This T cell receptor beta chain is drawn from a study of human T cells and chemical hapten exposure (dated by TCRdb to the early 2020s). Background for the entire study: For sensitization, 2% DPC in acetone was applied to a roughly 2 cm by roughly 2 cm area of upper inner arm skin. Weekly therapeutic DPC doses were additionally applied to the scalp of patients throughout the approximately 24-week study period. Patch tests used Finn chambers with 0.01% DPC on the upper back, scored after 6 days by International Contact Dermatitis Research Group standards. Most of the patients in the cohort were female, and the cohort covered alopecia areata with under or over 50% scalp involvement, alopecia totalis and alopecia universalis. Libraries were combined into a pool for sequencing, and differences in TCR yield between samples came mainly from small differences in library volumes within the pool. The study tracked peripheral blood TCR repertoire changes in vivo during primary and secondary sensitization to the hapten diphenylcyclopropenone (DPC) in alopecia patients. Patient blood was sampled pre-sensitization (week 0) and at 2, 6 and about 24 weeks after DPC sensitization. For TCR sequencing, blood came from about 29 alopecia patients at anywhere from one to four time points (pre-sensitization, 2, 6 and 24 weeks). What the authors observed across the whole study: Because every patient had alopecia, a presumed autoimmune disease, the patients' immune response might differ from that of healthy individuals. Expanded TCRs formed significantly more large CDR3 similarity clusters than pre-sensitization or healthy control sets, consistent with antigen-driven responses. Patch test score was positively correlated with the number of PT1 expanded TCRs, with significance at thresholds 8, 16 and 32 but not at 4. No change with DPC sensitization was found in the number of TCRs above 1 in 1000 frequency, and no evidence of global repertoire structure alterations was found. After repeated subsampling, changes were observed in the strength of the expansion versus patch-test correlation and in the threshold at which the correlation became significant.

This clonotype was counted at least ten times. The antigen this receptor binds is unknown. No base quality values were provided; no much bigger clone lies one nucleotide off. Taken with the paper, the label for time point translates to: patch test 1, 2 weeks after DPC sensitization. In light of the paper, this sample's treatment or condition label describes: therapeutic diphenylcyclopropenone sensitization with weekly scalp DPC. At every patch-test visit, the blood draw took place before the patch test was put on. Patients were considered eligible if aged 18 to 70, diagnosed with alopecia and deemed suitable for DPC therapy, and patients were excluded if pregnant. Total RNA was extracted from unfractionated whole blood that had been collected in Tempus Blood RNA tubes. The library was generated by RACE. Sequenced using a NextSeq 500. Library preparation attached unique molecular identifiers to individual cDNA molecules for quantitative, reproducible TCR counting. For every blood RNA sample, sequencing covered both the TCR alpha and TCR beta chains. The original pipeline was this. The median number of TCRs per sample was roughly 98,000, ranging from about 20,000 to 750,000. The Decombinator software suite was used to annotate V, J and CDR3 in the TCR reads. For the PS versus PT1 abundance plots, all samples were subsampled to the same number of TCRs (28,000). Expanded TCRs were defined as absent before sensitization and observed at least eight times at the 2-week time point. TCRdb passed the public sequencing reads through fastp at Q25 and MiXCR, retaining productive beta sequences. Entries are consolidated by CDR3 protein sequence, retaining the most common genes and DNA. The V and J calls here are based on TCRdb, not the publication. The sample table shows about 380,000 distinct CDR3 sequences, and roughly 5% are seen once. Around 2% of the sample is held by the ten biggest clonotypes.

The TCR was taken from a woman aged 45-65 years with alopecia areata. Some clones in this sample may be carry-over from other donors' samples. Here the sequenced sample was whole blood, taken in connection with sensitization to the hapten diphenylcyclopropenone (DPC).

The CDR3 loop reads CASSLRTVTTEAFF. The sequenced DNA: TGTGCCAGCAGCCTCCGGACCGTGACCACTGAAGCTTTCTTT. The rearranged chain carries TRBV5-6 and TRBJ1-1; the D gene is unclear. Taken from cysteine to phenylalanine, the CDR3 has 14 residues. Here the CDR3 DNA is all that survives: 42 bases in frame from base 1. V loses 4 bases of germline sequence and J loses 4 bases, and the interval between the two ends is 14 bases. CDR1 and CDR2 were assigned from the germline V gene as SGHDT and YYEEEE. Where the CDR3 stops, the reference TRBV5-6 and TRBJ1-1 genes take over; the full variable domain is DAGVTQSPTHLIKTRGQQVTLRCSPKSGHDTVSWYQQALGQGPQFIFQYYEEEERQRGNFPDRFSGHQFPNYSSELNVNALLLGDSALYLCASSLRTVTTEAFFGQGTRLTVV.